Listed below are T cell receptor beta chains from one sample, sequenced in a study of shared clonotypes between healthy human individuals. Only in-frame clones appear in the TCRdb table, and some are missing; sequencing was by immunoSEQ multiplex PCR. The sample consists of millions of clones, 93% of them appearing once. The sample comprised naive CD4+ T cells from PBMCs. These receptors all come from a man aged 18 to 30 in good health. Some clones in this sample may be carry-over from other donors' samples. CDR3s include the opening cysteine and the closing phenylalanine or tryptophan. The D gene is left open where the match is weak. Clone size is not always given. Where it is, it says once, few, many or a class for expanded clones.

TRBV7-2,TRBD1,TRBJ2-7,.,CASTQGQARVYEQYF,TGTGCCAGCACCCAGGGACAGGCAAGAGTCTACGAGCAGTACTTC
TRBV5-1,TRBD1,TRBJ2-7,.,CASSLTGQGASEQYF,TGCGCCAGCAGCTTGACCGGACAGGGGGCGTCCGAGCAGTACTTC
TRBV7-6,.,TRBJ2-7,.,CASSLVPADYEQYF,TGTGCCAGCAGCTTAGTACCCGCTGACTACGAGCAGTACTTC
TRBV5-1,.,TRBJ1-2,.,CASSFETPFNYGYTF,TGCGCCAGCAGCTTCGAAACACCATTTAACTATGGCTACACCTTC
TRBV7-6,.,TRBJ2-7,.,CASSLGQGGNYEQYF,TGTGCCAGCAGCTTAGGGCAGGGCGGGAACTACGAGCAGTACTTC
TRBV5-4,.,TRBJ1-1,.,CASSLAGVRTEAFF,TGTGCCAGCAGCTTGGCGGGGGTAAGGACTGAAGCTTTCTTT
TRBV28,.,TRBJ2-2,.,CASSFWRANTGELFF,TGTGCCAGCAGTTTTTGGAGAGCGAACACCGGGGAGCTGTTTTTT
TRBV5-1,.,TRBJ2-5,.,CASSPTPQETQYF,TGCGCCAGCAGCCCCACCCCCCAAGAGACCCAGTACTTC
TRBV4-2,.,TRBJ2-1,.,CASSTYNEQFF,TGTGCCAGCAGCACCTACAATGAGCAGTTCTTC
TRBV2,TRBD1,TRBJ2-3,.,CASRWDRDRGRGDTQYF,TGTGCCAGCAGGTGGGATAGGGACAGGGGGCGAGGAGATACGCAGTATTTT
TRBV27,TRBD2,TRBJ2-1,.,CASSAGTSGRMGEQFF,TGTGCCAGCAGTGCAGGGACTAGCGGGAGGATGGGTGAGCAGTTCTTC
TRBV7-2,.,TRBJ1-4,.,CASSQNRGLEKLFF,TGTGCCAGCAGCCAAAATCGGGGGCTCGAAAAACTGTTTTTT
TRBV2,.,TRBJ1-2,.,CASSEAGRKSYGYTF,TGTGCCAGCAGTGAAGCCGGCAGGAAATCCTATGGCTACACCTTC
TRBV28,.,TRBJ2-5,.,CASSSRDPRLIGETQYF,TGTGCCAGCAGTTCCCGGGACCCTCGTTTAATAGGGGAGACCCAGTACTTC
TRBV29-1,.,TRBJ1-1,.,CSVAREETEAFF,TGCAGCGTTGCGAGGGAGGAGACTGAAGCTTTCTTT
TRBV5-1,.,TRBJ2-2,.,CASSLTGGGTGELFF,TGCGCCAGCAGCTTGACAGGAGGTGGGACCGGGGAGCTGTTTTTT
TRBV6-1,.,TRBJ1-2,.,CASSPKGYGYTF,TGTGCCAGCAGTCCAAAGGGCTATGGCTACACCTTC
TRBV9,.,TRBJ2-1,.,CASSPLGASDYNEQFF,TGTGCCAGCAGCCCCCTGGGGGCTAGCGACTACAATGAGCAGTTCTTC
TRBV4-3,.,TRBJ2-3,.,CASSPRVGADTQYF,TGCGCCAGCAGCCCGCGGGTAGGGGCAGATACGCAGTATTTT
TRBV27,.,TRBJ2-7,.,CASSPSGRGLYYEQYF,TGTGCCAGCAGTCCTTCGGGGCGAGGCCTATACTACGAGCAGTACTTC
TRBV19,TRBD1,TRBJ1-5,.,CASTPGQGGPNQPQHF,TGTGCCAGTACACCGGGACAGGGAGGCCCGAATCAGCCCCAGCATTTT
TRBV28,TRBD2,TRBJ2-7,.,CASSPGGGRHEQYF,TGTGCCAGCAGTCCGGGGGGGGGCCGACACGAGCAGTACTTC
TRBV29-1,.,TRBJ1-1,.,CSVEDSPGITEAFF,TGCAGCGTTGAAGATTCTCCTGGGATCACTGAAGCTTTCTTT
TRBV29-1,.,TRBJ1-2,.,CSVGHSRNYGYTF,TGCAGCGTTGGTCACAGCCGTAACTATGGCTACACCTTC
TRBV5-1,TRBD2,TRBJ2-5,.,CASSGLAGVYGETQYF,TGCGCCAGCAGCGGACTAGCGGGAGTGTATGGAGAGACCCAGTACTTC
TRBV28,.,TRBJ2-1,.,CASAKEVGYNEQFF,TGTGCCAGCGCTAAGGAGGTAGGGTACAATGAGCAGTTCTTC
TRBV5-1,.,TRBJ1-1,.,CASSLGGGRANTEAFF,TGCGCCAGCAGCTTGGGCGGCGGCAGGGCAAACACTGAAGCTTTCTTT
TRBV7-9,TRBD1,TRBJ2-4,.,CASSLRGQGQGKNIQYF,TGTGCCAGCAGCTTAAGAGGCCAAGGACAGGGTAAAAACATTCAGTACTTC
TRBV5-1,.,TRBJ2-2,.,CASSLRLGNTGELFF,TGCGCCAGCAGCTTACGGCTGGGAAACACCGGGGAGCTGTTTTTT
TRBV5-6,TRBD1,TRBJ1-2,.,CASSLVAGQGGYGYTF,TGTGCCAGCAGCTTGGTCGCCGGACAGGGCGGCTATGGCTACACCTTC
TRBV6-5,.,TRBJ1-5,once,CASSLDSNQPQHF,TGTGCCAGCAGTCTCGATAGCAATCAGCCCCAGCATTTT
TRBV11-2,.,TRBJ2-3,.,CASSLTTVGDTQYF,TGTGCCAGCAGCTTAACGACAGTGGGAGATACGCAGTATTTT
TRBV18,.,TRBJ2-1,.,CASSPSAGATYNEQFF,TGTGCCAGCTCACCAAGCGCCGGAGCCACTTACAATGAGCAGTTCTTC
TRBV5-1,TRBD2,TRBJ2-5,once,CASSSGTSGRFPETQYF,TGCGCCAGCAGCTCCGGGACTAGCGGGAGGTTCCCAGAGACCCAGTACTTC
TRBV11-2,.,TRBJ2-1,.,CASSLVRYPTYNEQFF,TGTGCCAGCAGCTTAGTCCGATATCCGACCTACAATGAGCAGTTCTTC
TRBV6-1,.,TRBJ1-5,.,CASSEYPQHF,TGTGCCAGCAGTGAGTATCCCCAGCATTTT
TRBV2,TRBD2,TRBJ2-1,.,CASSALAGAKRDEQFF,TGTGCCAGCAGTGCGCTAGCGGGGGCAAAACGGGATGAGCAGTTCTTC
TRBV28,TRBD2,TRBJ2-1,.,CASSLSGLAGGGWSEQFF,TGTGCCAGCAGTCTCTCGGGACTAGCGGGAGGGGGCTGGTCGGAGCAGTTCTTC
TRBV1,.,TRBJ2-1,.,CTSSQAGTSGLGSYNEQFF,TGCACCAGCAGCCAGGCTGGGACTAGCGGTCTAGGAAGCTACAATGAGCAGTTCTTC
TRBV11-2,.,TRBJ1-4,.,CASSQTSAGLNEKLFF,TGTGCCAGCAGCCAAACCTCGGCAGGGCTTAATGAAAAACTGTTTTTT
TRBV30,.,TRBJ2-1,.,CAWSVQLGTYNEQFF,TGTGCCTGGAGTGTACAGCTAGGGACCTACAATGAGCAGTTCTTC
TRBV4-3,.,TRBJ1-3,.,CASSPQGRRNTIYF,TGCGCCAGCAGCCCCCAGGGACGCCGAAACACCATATATTTT
TRBV5-1,TRBD2,TRBJ2-3,.,CASRSSGSTDTQYF,TGCGCCAGCAGATCTAGCGGCAGCACAGATACGCAGTATTTT
TRBV18,.,TRBJ2-7,.,CASSPPGPSYEQYF,TGTGCCAGCTCACCACCCGGGCCCTCCTACGAGCAGTACTTC
TRBV4-3,TRBD1,TRBJ2-3,.,CASSQKREPRDRDYTSTDTQYF,TGCGCCAGCAGCCAGAAAAGGGAACCTCGGGACAGAGATTATACTAGCACAGATACGCAGTATTTT